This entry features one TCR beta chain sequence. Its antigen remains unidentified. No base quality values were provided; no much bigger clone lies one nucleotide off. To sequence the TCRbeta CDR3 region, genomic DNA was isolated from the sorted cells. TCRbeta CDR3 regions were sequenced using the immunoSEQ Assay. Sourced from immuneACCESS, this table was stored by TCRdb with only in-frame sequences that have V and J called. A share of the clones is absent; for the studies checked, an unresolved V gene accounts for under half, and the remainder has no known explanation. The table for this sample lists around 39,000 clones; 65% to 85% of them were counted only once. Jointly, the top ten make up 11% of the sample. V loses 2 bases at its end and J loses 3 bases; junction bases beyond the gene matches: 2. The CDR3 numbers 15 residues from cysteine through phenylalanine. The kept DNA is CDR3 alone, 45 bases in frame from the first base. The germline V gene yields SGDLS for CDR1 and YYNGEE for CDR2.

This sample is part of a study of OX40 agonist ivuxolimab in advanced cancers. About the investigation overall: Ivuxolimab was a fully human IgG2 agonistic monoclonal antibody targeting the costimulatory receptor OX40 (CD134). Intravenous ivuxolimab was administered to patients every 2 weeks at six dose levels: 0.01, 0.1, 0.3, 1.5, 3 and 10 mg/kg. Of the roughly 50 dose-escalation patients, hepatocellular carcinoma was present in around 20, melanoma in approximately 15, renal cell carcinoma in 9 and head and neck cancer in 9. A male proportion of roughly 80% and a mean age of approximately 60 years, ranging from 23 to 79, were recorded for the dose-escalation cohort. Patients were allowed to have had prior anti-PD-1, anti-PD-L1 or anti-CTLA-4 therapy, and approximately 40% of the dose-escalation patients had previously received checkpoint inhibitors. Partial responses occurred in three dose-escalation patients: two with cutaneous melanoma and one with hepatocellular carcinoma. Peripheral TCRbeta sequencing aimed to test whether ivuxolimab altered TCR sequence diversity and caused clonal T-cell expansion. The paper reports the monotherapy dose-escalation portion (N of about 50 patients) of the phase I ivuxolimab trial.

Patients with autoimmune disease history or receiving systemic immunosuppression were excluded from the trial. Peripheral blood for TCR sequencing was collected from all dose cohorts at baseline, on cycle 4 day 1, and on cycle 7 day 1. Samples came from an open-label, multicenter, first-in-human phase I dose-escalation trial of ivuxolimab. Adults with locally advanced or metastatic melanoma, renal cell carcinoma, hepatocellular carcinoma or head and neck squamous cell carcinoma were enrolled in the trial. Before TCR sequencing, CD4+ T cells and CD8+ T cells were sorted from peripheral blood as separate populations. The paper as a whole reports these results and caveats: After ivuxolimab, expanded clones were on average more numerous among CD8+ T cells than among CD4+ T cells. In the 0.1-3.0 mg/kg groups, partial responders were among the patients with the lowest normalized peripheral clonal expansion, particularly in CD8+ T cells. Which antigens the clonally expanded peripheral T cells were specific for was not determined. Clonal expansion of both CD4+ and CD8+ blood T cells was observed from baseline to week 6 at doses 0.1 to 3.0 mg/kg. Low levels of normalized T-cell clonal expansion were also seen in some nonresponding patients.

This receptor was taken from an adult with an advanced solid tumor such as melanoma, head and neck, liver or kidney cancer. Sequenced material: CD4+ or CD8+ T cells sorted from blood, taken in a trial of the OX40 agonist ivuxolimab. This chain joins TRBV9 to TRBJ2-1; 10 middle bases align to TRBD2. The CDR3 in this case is CASSVASGGYNEQFF. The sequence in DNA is TGTGCCAGCAGCGTCGCTAGCGGGGGCTACAATGAGCAGTTCTTC.